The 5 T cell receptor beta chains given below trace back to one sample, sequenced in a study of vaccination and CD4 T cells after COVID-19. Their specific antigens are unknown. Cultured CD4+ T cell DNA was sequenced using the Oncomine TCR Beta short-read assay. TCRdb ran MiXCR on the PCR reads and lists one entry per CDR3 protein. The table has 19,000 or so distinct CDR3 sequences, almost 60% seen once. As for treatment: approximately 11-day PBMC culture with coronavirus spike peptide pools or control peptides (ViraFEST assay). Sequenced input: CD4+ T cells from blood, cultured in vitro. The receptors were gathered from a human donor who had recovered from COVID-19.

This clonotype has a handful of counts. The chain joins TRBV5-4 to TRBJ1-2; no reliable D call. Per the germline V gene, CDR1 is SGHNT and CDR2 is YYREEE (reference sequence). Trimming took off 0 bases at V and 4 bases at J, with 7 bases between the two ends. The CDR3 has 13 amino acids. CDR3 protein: CASSLEQLYGYTF. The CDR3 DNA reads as TGTGCCAGCAGCTTGGAACAGCTCTATGGCTACACCTTC.

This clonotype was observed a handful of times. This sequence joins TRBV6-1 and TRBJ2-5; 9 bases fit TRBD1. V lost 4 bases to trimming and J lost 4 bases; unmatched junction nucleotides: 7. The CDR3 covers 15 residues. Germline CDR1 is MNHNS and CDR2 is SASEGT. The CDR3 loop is CASSASDRGAETQYF. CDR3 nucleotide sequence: TGTGCCAGCAGTGCGTCGGACAGGGGAGCAGAGACCCAGTACTTC.

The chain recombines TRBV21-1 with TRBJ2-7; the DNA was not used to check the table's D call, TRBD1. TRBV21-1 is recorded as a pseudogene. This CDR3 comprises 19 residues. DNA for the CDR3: TGTGCCAGCAGCAAACTAAGTGGACAGCCATCCACCCTTCCCTACGAGCAGTACTTC. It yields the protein CASSKLSGQPSTLPYEQYF.

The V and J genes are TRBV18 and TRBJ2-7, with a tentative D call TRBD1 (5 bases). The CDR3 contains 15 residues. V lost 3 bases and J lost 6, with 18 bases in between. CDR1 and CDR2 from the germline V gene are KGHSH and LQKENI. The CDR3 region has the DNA TGTGCCAGCTCACCCAGGGTGCAGGGTAGTGGCGAGCAGTACTTC. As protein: CASSPRVQGSGEQYF. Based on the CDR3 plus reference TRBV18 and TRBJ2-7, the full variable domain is NAGVMQNPRHLVRRRGQEARLRCSPMKGHSHVYWYRQLPEEGLKFMVYLQKENIIDESGMPKERFSAEFPKEGPSILRIQQVVRGDSAAYFCASSPRVQGSGEQYFGPGTRLTVT.

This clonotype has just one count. The chain's CDR3 is CASSQGQGYGDSPYEQYF. DNA of the CDR3: TGTGCCAGCAGCCAGGGACAGGGCTATGGGGACTCCCCCTACGAGCAGTACTTC. This sequence joins TRBV6-1 and TRBJ2-7, with TRBD1 identical over 9 bases. This CDR3 region has 18 residues. Unmatched junction bases numbered 17, after V lost 6 bases and J lost 2 bases. CDR1 and CDR2 (germline): MNHNS, SASEGT.